This TCR beta chain was captured by sequencing in a study of technical replicates of blood from a few donors. CDR1 is SGHTA and CDR2 is FQGTGA in the germline V gene. The CDR3 consists of 15 residues. V lost 4 bases and J lost 1, with 13 bases in between. The method was immunoSEQ multiplex PCR; TCRdb's version includes in-frame clones alone and lacks a portion of them. The table shows some 11,000 clones, with roughly 94% occurring only once. The chain is built from TRBV7-3 and TRBJ1-1; D is perhaps TRBD1 (6 bases). What was sequenced was PBMCs. The TCR originated in a human donor in good health. In DNA form, the CDR3 reads TGTGCCAGCAGCTCGAGAGGGGGGGCGAACACTGAAGCTTTCTTT. As protein: CASSSRGGANTEAFF.